This TCR beta chain was found in a study of blood T cell repertoires in COVID-19. Sequencing was performed with immunoSEQ multiplex PCR; in TCRdb, only in-frame clones are kept and a portion is missing. The table includes 350,000 or so clones, about 89% detected once. The origin of this receptor is a woman in her 30s with COVID-19, enrolled during active disease. The material sequenced was peripheral blood.

This chain's CDR3 is CASSPSYRVNTEAFF. The DNA of the CDR3 is TGTGCCAGCAGCCCGTCCTACAGGGTGAACACTGAAGCTTTCTTT. The chain carries TRBV3-1 (or the pseudogene TRBV3-2) and TRBJ1-1; possible D gene TRBD1, 6 bases. V gave up 4 bases and J gave up 0 bases, with 12 bases separating them. The CDR3 extends over 15 amino acids. Germline CDR1 is LGHDT and CDR2 is YNNKEL (reference sequence).